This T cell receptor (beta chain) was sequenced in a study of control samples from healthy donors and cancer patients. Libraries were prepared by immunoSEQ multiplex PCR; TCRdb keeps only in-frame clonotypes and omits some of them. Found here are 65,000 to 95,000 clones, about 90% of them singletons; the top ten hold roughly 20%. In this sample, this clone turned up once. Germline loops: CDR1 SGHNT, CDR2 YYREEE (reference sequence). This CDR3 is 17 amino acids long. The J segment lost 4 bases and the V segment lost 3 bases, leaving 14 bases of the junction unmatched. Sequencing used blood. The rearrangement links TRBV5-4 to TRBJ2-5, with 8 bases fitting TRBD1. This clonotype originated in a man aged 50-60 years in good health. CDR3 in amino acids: CASSSGQGIQSGETQYF. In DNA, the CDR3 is TGTGCCAGCAGCTCTGGACAGGGAATACAATCAGGAGAGACCCAGTACTTC.